The 19 T cell receptor beta chains below were found in one sample sequenced in a study of a mutant IDH1 vaccine in newly diagnosed glioma. Indicated time point: week 23, last vaccination. The vaccine gave 300 ug of a 20-mer mutant IDH1 peptide subcutaneously per dose. Libraries were prepared by immunoSEQ multiplex PCR; TCRdb keeps only in-frame clonotypes and omits some of them. This sample carries 60,000 to 85,000 clones, more than 80% of them seen once, and the ten largest clones take 0.77%. These TCRs are of unknown antigen specificity. This sample comprised PBMCs, obtained from a glioma patient whose treatment included an IDH1 peptide vaccine. These receptors were collected from a woman in her fifties or sixties with glioma.

The genes are TRBV19 and TRBJ1-2; TRBD1 agrees at 7 bases. This CDR3 is 11 amino acids long. V dropped 7 bases and J dropped 7; count of bases not matched to a gene: 3. In germline, CDR1 is LNHDA, CDR2 SQIVND (reference sequence). This CDR3 is CASMTGFGYTF. CDR3 DNA sequence: TGTGCCAGTATGACAGGGTTTGGCTACACCTTC.

The chain recombines TRBV11-1 with TRBJ1-1, with D possibly being TRBD1 (5 bases). The CDR3 has 15 amino acids. V dropped 6 bases and J dropped 1 base, with 15 bases sitting between them. The germline gives CDR1 SGHAT, CDR2 FQDESV (reference sequence). The CDR3 reads CASRPPRDRNTEAFF. CDR3 nucleotide sequence: TGTGCCAGCAGACCACCGAGAGACAGGAACACTGAAGCTTTCTTT.

The chain carries TRBV11-2 and TRBJ2-1; D perhaps matches TRBD2 (5 bases). The germline gives CDR1 SGHAT, CDR2 FQNNGV. The CDR3 is 15 residues long. Trimming left V 2 bases short and J 8 bases short, with 16 bases between. The CDR3 bases are TGTGCCAGCAGCTTATACGGGGTAGGCGTCGATGAGCAGTTCTTC. Translated: CASSLYGVGVDEQFF.

This sequence joins TRBV27 and TRBJ2-6; a weak D match, TRBD1 (5 bases). V was trimmed by 4 bases and J by 2 bases, leaving 12 bases between them. Germline CDR1 is MNHEY and CDR2 is SMNVEV (reference sequence). CDR3 length equals 16 residues. This chain's CDR3 is CASSSQGMPGANVLTF. The CDR3 region has the DNA TGTGCCAGCAGTTCCCAGGGAATGCCTGGGGCCAACGTCCTGACTTTC.

In its sample, this clone was seen once. The chain carries TRBV2 and TRBJ1-5, with a tentative D call TRBD1 (5 bases). CDR3 length: 13 amino acids. Germline lookup yields CDR1 SNHLY and CDR2 FYNNEI. Trimming left V 7 bases short and J 3 bases short, with 10 bases between. The CDR3 loop is CASTGQLNQPQHF. Written as DNA, the CDR3 is TGTGCCAGCACCGGACAACTCAATCAGCCCCAGCATTTT. The full variable domain, in which reference TRBV2 and TRBJ1-5 provide the parts outside the CDR3, is EPEVTQTPSHQVTQMGQEVILRCVPISNHLYFYWYRQILGQKVEFLVSFYNNEISEKSEIFDDQFSVERPDGSNFTLKIRSTKLEDSAMYFCASTGQLNQPQHFGDGTRLSIL.

The chain has TRBV6-1 and TRBJ1-1; D uncertain. With 7 bases removed from V and 9 bases from J, the gap between germline ends came to 21 bases. The CDR3 has 14 residues. The V gene's germline CDR1 is MNHNS and CDR2 SASEGT. The CDR3 bases are TGTGCCAGCACCGACTCGCTGGGGTTGGGGAAAGCTTTCTTT. It yields the protein CASTDSLGLGKAFF.

The gene calls are TRBV13 and TRBJ2-7, with D perhaps matching TRBD2 (6 bases). The V and J ends lost 0 bases and 2 bases respectively, with 11 bases between them. The CDR3 is made up of 15 amino acids. Germline values: CDR1 PRHDT, CDR2 FYEKMQ (reference sequence). This CDR3 is CASSLGRDWTYEQYF. The CDR3 coding sequence is TGTGCCAGCAGCTTAGGACGGGACTGGACCTACGAGCAGTACTTC. The variable domain in full, completed from reference TRBV13 and TRBJ2-7, reads AAGVIQSPRHLIKEKRETATLKCYPIPRHDTVYWYQQGPGQDPQFLISFYEKMQSDKGSIPDRFSAQQFSDYHSELNMSSLELGDSALYFCASSLGRDWTYEQYFGPGTRLTVT.

This chain uses TRBV18 with TRBJ1-1, with a possible D match to TRBD1 (6 bases). V was clipped by 4 bases and J by 0 bases, with 9 bases between them. The germline V gene has CDR1 KGHSH and CDR2 LQKENI. CDR3 length: 14 residues. The CDR3: CASSLGGMNTEAFF. The CDR3 region has the DNA TGTGCCAGCTCACTTGGGGGCATGAACACTGAAGCTTTCTTT.

In this sample, this clone turned up once. J is TRBJ2-5 and V is TRBV21-1. TRBV21-1 is termed a pseudogene. CDR3 length: 12 residues. The CDR3 DNA sequence: TGTGCCAGCAGCAATAGGGTAGAGACCCAGTACTTC. It encodes CASSNRVETQYF.

The table lists this clone with a count of one. The chain combines TRBV9 with TRBJ2-5, with TRBD2 matching over 10 bases. V was clipped by 3 bases and J by 2 bases; unmatched bases: 4. From germline, CDR1 is SGDLS and CDR2 YYNGEE. The CDR3 consists of 15 residues. The CDR3 spells CASSEVSGRQETQYF. The CDR3 nucleotides are TGTGCCAGCAGCGAGGTTAGCGGGAGGCAAGAGACCCAGTACTTC.

This clone was observed a few times. The genes are TRBV11-2 and TRBJ1-1; D uncertain. The V gene's germline CDR1 is SGHAT and CDR2 FQNNGV. Trimming shortened V by 0 bases and J by 4 bases, and 15 bases separated the two germline ends. The CDR3 spans 16 residues. The CDR3 DNA follows: TGTGCCAGCAGCTTAGATTTCGGGGTAAGGGCCACTGAAGCTTTCTTT. Protein product: CASSLDFGVRATEAFF.

The V gene is TRBV2, the J gene TRBJ2-4; TRBD1 aligns across 9 bases. V lost 2 bases and J lost 6; bases outside the gene matches: 5. The CDR3 is 15 amino acids. CDR1 SNHLY and CDR2 FYNNEI come from the germline V gene. In DNA, the CDR3 is TGTGCCAGCAGTGAACCAAACAGGGGGCGAAACATTCAGTACTTC. It yields the protein CASSEPNRGRNIQYF.

The chain employs TRBV11-2 and TRBJ2-3; tentatively, D is TRBD1 (6 bases). Germline CDR1 is SGHAT and CDR2 is FQNNGV. Trimming stripped 5 bases from V and 2 bases from J, with 17 bases between. The length of the CDR3 is 16 residues. CDR3 amino acids: CASSSGPGHFTDTQYF. In nucleotides, the CDR3 is TGTGCCAGCAGCAGTGGACCGGGACATTTCACAGATACGCAGTATTTT.

The gene calls are TRBV10-3 and TRBJ1-5; a possible D gene is TRBD1 (5 bases). V lost 5 bases and J lost 6, with 11 bases in between. Germline V lookup: CDR1 ENHRY, CDR2 SYGVKD. This CDR3 contains 13 residues. CDR3 protein: CAISKDTGQPQHF. The CDR3 nucleotides are TGTGCCATCAGTAAGGACACGGGTCAGCCCCAGCATTTT.

The chain couples TRBV9 to TRBJ2-7; 8 bases match TRBD1. The length of the CDR3 is 15 residues. CDR1 and CDR2 (germline): SGDLS, YYNGEE. V lost 3 bases to trimming and J lost 2 bases; unmatched junction nucleotides: 7. In DNA, the CDR3 is TGTGCCAGCAGCGAGGGACAGGCATTCGCCTACGAGCAGTACTTC. It is translated as CASSEGQAFAYEQYF.

This clone was picked up one time. The chain links TRBV6-6 to TRBJ1-2, with D maybe TRBD1 (5 bases). This CDR3 region has 13 residues. CDR1 MNHNY and CDR2 SVGAGI come from the germline V gene (reference sequence). Trimming removed 10 bases at V and 4 bases at J, with 16 bases between. The CDR3 region is CATTRGASYGYTF. The CDR3 DNA reads TGTGCCACCACTCGAGGGGCAAGCTATGGCTACACCTTC.

The V call is TRBV19, the J call TRBJ2-2; D gene ambiguous. The V and J ends lost 11 bases and 0 bases respectively, with 13 bases between them. From germline, CDR1 is LNHDA and CDR2 SQIVND (reference sequence). CDR3 length: 14 residues. CDR3 sequence (DNA): TGTGCCCGCTACGTCCCGTCGAACACCGGGGAGCTGTTTTTT. Translating gives CARYVPSNTGELFF.

This clone has only one observation. This chain connects TRBV25-1 to TRBJ2-3, with TRBD2 as a possible D gene (6 bases). Germline V gene sequence: CDR1 MGHDK, CDR2 SYGVNS. The CDR3 sequence is 14 residues long. Trimming cost V 3 bases and J 8 bases, with 15 bases left between them. In DNA form, the CDR3 reads TGTGCCAGCAGTGAGGACTATCACGGGGGTACGCAGTATTTT. It specifies CASSEDYHGGTQYF.

The gene calls are TRBV7-6 and TRBJ1-5; a possible D gene is TRBD1 (5 bases). Germline lookup yields CDR1 SGHVS and CDR2 FNYEAQ. This CDR3 contains 14 residues. Trimming stripped 5 bases from V and 5 bases from J, with 13 bases between. The CDR3 nucleotides read TGTGCCAGCAGCCATCAGGGACGGGATCAGCCCCAGCATTTT. It specifies CASSHQGRDQPQHF.